This paragraph reports one T cell receptor beta chain. The data were taken from a study of blood T cell repertoires in COVID-19. Across the study: T cells, B-cell-depleted T cells, or PBMCs supplied cDNA or gDNA.

In the original workflow: Reference gene primer amplification yielded estimated nucleated cell counts. Some clones are missing from TCRdb's copy, which holds only in-frame ones; the method was immunoSEQ multiplex PCR. That table gives V, J and clone size, and the DNA gave D and trimming. The sample includes fewer than 250,000 clones, less than 90% seen only once; the top ten take approximately 1%. The CDR3 has 15 amino acids. J was trimmed by 1 base and V by 0 bases; bases with no gene match: 3. Germline loops: CDR1 SGHDT, CDR2 YYEEEE. V and J are TRBV5-6 and TRBJ1-1; 7 bases are shared with TRBD1. The sequence was collected from a man aged 25 to 40 with acute or convalescent COVID-19. The sequenced sample consisted of peripheral blood. CDR3: CASSLVDRANTEAFF. CDR3 bases: TGTGCCAGCAGCTTGGTAGACAGGGCGAACACTGAAGCTTTCTTT.